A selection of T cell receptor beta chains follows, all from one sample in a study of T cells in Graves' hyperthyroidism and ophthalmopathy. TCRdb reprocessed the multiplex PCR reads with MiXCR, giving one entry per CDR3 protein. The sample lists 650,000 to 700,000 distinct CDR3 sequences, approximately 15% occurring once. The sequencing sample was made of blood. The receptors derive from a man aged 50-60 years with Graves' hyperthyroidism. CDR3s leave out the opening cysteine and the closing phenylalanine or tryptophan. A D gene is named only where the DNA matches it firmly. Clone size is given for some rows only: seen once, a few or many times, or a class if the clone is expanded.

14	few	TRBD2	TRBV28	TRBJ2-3	ASSSGGVAGADTQY
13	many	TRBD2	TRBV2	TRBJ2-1	ASSDGLAGPNEQF
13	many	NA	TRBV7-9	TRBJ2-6	ASTQVQSGANVLT
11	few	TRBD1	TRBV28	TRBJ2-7	ASSGQATYEQY
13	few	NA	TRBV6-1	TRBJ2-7	ASSDVRGSGREQY
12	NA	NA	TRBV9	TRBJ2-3	ASSAALITDTQY
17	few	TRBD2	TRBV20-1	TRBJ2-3	SARAGGWREGLWTDTQY
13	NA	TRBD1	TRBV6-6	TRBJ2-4	ASSYLGQGTGIQY
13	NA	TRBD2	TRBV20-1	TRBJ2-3	SAAKREGITDTQY
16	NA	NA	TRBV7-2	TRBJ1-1	ASSSFKPFYRVESEAF
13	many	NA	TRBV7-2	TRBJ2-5	ASSLGSGSQETQY
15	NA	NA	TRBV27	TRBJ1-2	ASSLSVGSLGRGGYT
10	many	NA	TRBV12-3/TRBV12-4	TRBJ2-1	ASSPGVNEQF
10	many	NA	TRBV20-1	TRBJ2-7	SARDTQYEQY
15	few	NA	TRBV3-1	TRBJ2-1	ASSQDLPAASYNEQF
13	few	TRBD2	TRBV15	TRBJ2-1	ATSRDLAGGYEQF
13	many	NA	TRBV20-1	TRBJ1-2	SARARGPPGYGYT
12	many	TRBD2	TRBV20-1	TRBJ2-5	SAIQPGREETQY
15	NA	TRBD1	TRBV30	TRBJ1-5	AWTPGQGFGGNQPQH
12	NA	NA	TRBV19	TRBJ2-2	ASSMGTITGELF